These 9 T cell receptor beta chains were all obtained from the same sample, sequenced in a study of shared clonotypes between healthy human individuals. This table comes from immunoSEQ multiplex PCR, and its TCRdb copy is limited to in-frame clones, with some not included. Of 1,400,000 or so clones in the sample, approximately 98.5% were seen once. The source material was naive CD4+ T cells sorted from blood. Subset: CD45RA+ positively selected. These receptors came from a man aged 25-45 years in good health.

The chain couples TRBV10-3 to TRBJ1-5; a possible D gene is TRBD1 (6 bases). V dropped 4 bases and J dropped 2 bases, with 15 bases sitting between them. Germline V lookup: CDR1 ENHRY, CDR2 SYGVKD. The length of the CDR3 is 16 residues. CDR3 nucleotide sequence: TGTGCCATCAGTGGTGGGGAACAGGGAGGCAATCAGCCCCAGCATTTT. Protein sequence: CAISGGEQGGNQPQHF.

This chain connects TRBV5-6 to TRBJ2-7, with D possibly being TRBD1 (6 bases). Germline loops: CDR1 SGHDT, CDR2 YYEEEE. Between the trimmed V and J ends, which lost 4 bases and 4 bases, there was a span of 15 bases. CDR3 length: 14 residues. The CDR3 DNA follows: TGTGCCAGCAGCGTTGACAGGTGGGATTACGAGCAGTACTTC. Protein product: CASSVDRWDYEQYF.

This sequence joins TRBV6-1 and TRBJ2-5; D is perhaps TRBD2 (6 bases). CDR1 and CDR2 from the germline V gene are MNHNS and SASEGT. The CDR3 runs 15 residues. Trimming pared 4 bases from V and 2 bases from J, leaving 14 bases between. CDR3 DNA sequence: TGTGCCAGCAGTGCAAAGACTAGACGGCAAGAGACCCAGTACTTC. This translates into CASSAKTRRQETQYF.

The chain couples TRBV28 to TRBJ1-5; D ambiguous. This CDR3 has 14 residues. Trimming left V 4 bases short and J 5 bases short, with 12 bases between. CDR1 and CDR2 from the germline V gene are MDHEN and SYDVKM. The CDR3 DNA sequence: TGTGCCAGCAGTTCTCTGTCTGGGGATCAGCCCCAGCATTTT. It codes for CASSSLSGDQPQHF.

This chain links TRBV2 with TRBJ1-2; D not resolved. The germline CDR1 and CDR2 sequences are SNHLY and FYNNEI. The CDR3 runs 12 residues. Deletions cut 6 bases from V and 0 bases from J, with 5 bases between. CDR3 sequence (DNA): TGTGCCAGCAGCCGAACTAACTATGGCTACACCTTC. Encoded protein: CASSRTNYGYTF. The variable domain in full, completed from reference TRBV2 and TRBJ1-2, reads EPEVTQTPSHQVTQMGQEVILRCVPISNHLYFYWYRQILGQKVEFLVSFYNNEISEKSEIFDDQFSVERPDGSNFTLKIRSTKLEDSAMYFCASSRTNYGYTFGSGTRLTVV.

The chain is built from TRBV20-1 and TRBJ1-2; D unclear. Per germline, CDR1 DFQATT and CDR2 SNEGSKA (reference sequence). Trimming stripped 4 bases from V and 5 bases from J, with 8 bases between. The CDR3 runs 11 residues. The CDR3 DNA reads TGCAGTGCTAAGACTGATTATGGCTACACCTTC. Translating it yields CSAKTDYGYTF.

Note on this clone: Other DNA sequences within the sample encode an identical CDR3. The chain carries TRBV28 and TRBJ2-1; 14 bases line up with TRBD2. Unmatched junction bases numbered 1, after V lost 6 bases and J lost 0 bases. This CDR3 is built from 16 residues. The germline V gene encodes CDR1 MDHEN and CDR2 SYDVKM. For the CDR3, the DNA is TGTGCCAGCAGGGGGACTAGCGGGAGCTCCTACAATGAGCAGTTCTTC. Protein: CASRGTSGSSYNEQFF.

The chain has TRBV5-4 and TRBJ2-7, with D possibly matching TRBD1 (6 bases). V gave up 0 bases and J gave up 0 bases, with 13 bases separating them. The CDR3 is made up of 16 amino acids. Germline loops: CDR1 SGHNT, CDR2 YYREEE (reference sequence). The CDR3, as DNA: TGTGCCAGCAGCTTGGGGCTTCGGGACAACTCCTACGAGCAGTACTTC. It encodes CASSLGLRDNSYEQYF.

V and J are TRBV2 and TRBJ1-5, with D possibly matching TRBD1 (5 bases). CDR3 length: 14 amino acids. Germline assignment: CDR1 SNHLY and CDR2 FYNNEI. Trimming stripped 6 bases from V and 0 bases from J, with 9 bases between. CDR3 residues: CASRSGTSNQPQHF. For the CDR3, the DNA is TGTGCCAGCAGAAGTGGGACTAGCAATCAGCCCCAGCATTTT.